This T cell receptor beta chain was identified in a study of control samples from healthy donors and cancer patients. Generated by immunoSEQ multiplex PCR, the TCRdb table keeps only in-frame clones and is missing some. This table holds about 410,000 clones, 75% to 95% found once. Per the germline V gene, CDR1 is GTSNPN and CDR2 is SVGIG (reference sequence). V trimming: 1 base; J trimming: 9 bases; junction bases outside the gene matches: 7. CDR3 length: 13 residues. The origin of this receptor is a man aged 35 to 55 with head and neck cancer. The source material was PBMCs. V is TRBV30 and J is TRBJ2-3, with 7 positions matching TRBD1. The CDR3 here is CAWSETPGGTQYF. The CDR3 DNA is TGTGCCTGGAGTGAGACCCCAGGGGGAACGCAGTATTTT.